Each of the 21 T cell receptor beta chains below was sequenced from the same sample in a study of blood T cell repertoires in COVID-19 (dated by TCRdb to 2020 to 2022). Library creation used the immunoSEQ multiplex PCR assay. TCRdb carries this immuneACCESS record with in-frame sequences only. Its versions omit some clonotypes, under half of them owing to an unresolved V gene in the studies checked, with the rest unexplained. This sample gives 200,000 to 250,000 clones in total; approximately 80% of them show up just once. Of the sample, under 2% is held by the ten largest clones. The sequencing input was PBMCs or T cells enriched from blood (not recorded which). These receptors all stem from a man in his 60s who had recovered from COVID-19.

This clone was counted once. J is TRBJ2-5 and V is TRBV12-5; no clear D. V was clipped by 2 bases and J by 2 bases, with 12 bases between them. Germline CDR1 reads LGHNT; CDR2 reads FRNRAP. CDR3 length: 15 residues. CDR3 protein: CASGLSLGSQETQYF. In DNA, the CDR3 is TGTGCTAGTGGTTTGTCTCTCGGGTCTCAAGAGACCCAGTACTTC. Combining the CDR3 with reference TRBV12-5 and TRBJ2-5 gives the whole variable domain DARVTQTPRHKVTEMGQEVTMRCQPILGHNTVFWYRQTMMQGLELLAYFRNRAPLDDSGMPKDRFSAEMPDATLATLKIQPSEPRDSAVYFCASGLSLGSQETQYFGPGTRLLVL.

The chain couples TRBV7-2 to TRBJ1-2; D gene unclear. This CDR3 has 13 amino acids. Germline V gene lookup returns CDR1 SGHTA and CDR2 FQGNSA. Trimming shortened V by 5 bases and J by 4 bases, and 11 bases separated the two germline ends. The CDR3 coding sequence is TGTGCCAGCAGCCCGTCAGGTGTCTATGGCTACACCTTC. Its translation is CASSPSGVYGYTF. Based on the CDR3 plus reference TRBV7-2 and TRBJ1-2, the full variable domain is GAGVSQSPSNKVTEKGKDVELRCDPISGHTALYWYRQSLGQGLEFLIYFQGNSAPDKSGLPSDRFSAERTGGSVSTLTIQRTQQEDSAVYLCASSPSGVYGYTFGSGTRLTVV.

This sequence joins TRBV3-1 (or the pseudogene TRBV3-2) and TRBJ1-6, with D perhaps TRBD1 (6 bases). Deletions cut 4 bases from V and 7 bases from J, with 8 bases between. The CDR3 has 13 residues. Germline loops: CDR1 LGHDT, CDR2 YNNKEL (reference sequence). Here the CDR3 DNA reads TGTGCCAGCAGCCGCGGACAGAATTCACCCCTCCACTTT. Translation: CASSRGQNSPLHF.

There are many counts of this clone. This chain joins TRBV19 and TRBJ1-1; tentatively, D is TRBD1 (5 bases). CDR1 is LNHDA, CDR2 SQIVND, per germline (reference sequence). CDR3 length: 16 residues. The V and J ends lost 5 bases and 1 base respectively, with 17 bases between them. This chain's CDR3 is CASSYRTGRENTEAFF. DNA of the CDR3: TGTGCCAGTAGTTACCGCACGGGCAGGGAGAACACTGAAGCTTTCTTT.

The chain has TRBV18 and TRBJ1-4; tentatively, D is TRBD1 (5 bases). Trimming left V 3 bases short and J 2 bases short, with 7 bases between. CDR1 and CDR2 (germline): KGHSH, LQKENI. This CDR3 has 14 residues. CDR3 in amino acids: CASSPRQTNEKLFF. CDR3 DNA sequence: TGTGCCAGCTCACCCCGACAGACTAATGAAAAACTGTTTTTT.

Written as DNA, the CDR3 is TGTGCCAGTAAACCCGGGACAGTCTCAAGCACAGATACGCAGTATTTT. Translated, it gives CASKPGTVSSTDTQYF. The V and J genes are TRBV19 and TRBJ2-3; TRBD1 aligns across 7 bases. V was clipped by 7 bases and J by 0 bases; unmatched bases: 10. The CDR3 totals 16 residues. Looked up from germline, CDR1 is LNHDA and CDR2 is SQIVND (reference sequence).

The chain is built from TRBV7-2 and TRBJ2-7; 9 nucleotides match TRBD1. Germline V gives CDR1 SGHTA, CDR2 FQGNSA. The junction had 5 bases not matched to a gene; V was cut back by 4 bases and J by 4 bases. The CDR3 sequence is 14 residues long. The chain's CDR3 is CASSSTGGQYEQYF. Here the CDR3 DNA reads TGTGCCAGCAGCTCAACAGGGGGCCAGTACGAGCAGTACTTC.

The V gene is TRBV12-3 or TRBV12-4, the J gene TRBJ1-2; weak D call: TRBD1 (5 bases). V shed 6 bases and J shed 2 bases, with 10 bases lying between them. The CDR3 runs 13 residues. As DNA, the CDR3 is TGTGCCAGCAGCCCGACAGAGAACTATGGCTACACCTTC. This gives the protein CASSPTENYGYTF.

The CDR3 is CASSQGGGSNYGYTF. For the CDR3, the DNA is TGTGCCAGCAGCCAAGGGGGGGGATCTAACTATGGCTACACCTTC. The chain is built from TRBV3-1 (or the pseudogene TRBV3-2) and TRBJ1-2; the D gene is possibly TRBD1 (5 bases). V was clipped by 1 base and J by 0 bases, with 9 bases between them. CDR3 length: 15 amino acids. Germline loops: CDR1 LGHDT, CDR2 YNNKEL (reference sequence).

In DNA, the CDR3 is TGTGCCAGCAGTGAAATGGCTAGCGGCAATGAGCAGTTCTTC. Residues: CASSEMASGNEQFF. The gene calls are TRBV6-4 and TRBJ2-1, with 7 bases lining up with TRBD2. There are 14 residues in the CDR3. Germline CDR1 reads MRHNA; CDR2 reads SNTAGT. Losses at the gene ends were 3 bases for V and 6 bases for J; bases not matched to a gene: 5.

The chain recombines TRBV19 with TRBJ2-3; 15 bases align to TRBD2. The CDR3 length is 17 residues. Germline-derived CDR1 and CDR2 are LNHDA and SQIVND (reference sequence). V lost 3 bases, J lost 8 bases, and 9 bases stayed unmatched. The DNA for the CDR3 is TGTGCCAGTAGTATCCGGACTAGCGGGGGGGCGGAGGTTACGCAGTATTTT. It yields the protein CASSIRTSGGAEVTQYF.

The J gene is TRBJ1-1, the V gene TRBV5-6, with a possible D match to TRBD1 (5 bases). Trimming left V 0 bases short and J 1 base short, with 16 bases between. The CDR3 loop spans 17 amino acids. Germline V gene sequence: CDR1 SGHDT, CDR2 YYEEEE. The CDR3 DNA is TGTGCCAGCAGCTTGGTCTGGGGCGAGAGGTCGAACACTGAAGCTTTCTTT. Its translation: CASSLVWGERSNTEAFF.

V is TRBV4-2 and J is TRBJ2-4; TRBD2 agrees at 10 bases. Trimming took 0 bases from V and 0 from J; bases not matched to a gene: 14. The length of the CDR3 is 21 residues. Per the germline V gene, CDR1 is LGHNA and CDR2 is YNFKEQ. The CDR3 loop is CASSQDPRNSGGKLAKNIQYF. The CDR3 nucleotides read TGTGCCAGCAGCCAAGATCCTCGTAATAGCGGGGGGAAACTAGCCAAAAACATTCAGTACTTC.

This clone was recorded once. The chain recombines TRBV4-3 with TRBJ2-7; 11 bases align to TRBD1. Germline values: CDR1 LGHNA, CDR2 YSLEER. J was trimmed by 2 bases and V by 1 base; bases with no gene match: 4. The CDR3 spans 16 residues. The CDR3 region has the DNA TGCGCCAGCAGCCAAGTCTCGGGACAGGGGGCCTACGAGCAGTACTTC. Amino acid sequence: CASSQVSGQGAYEQYF.

This chain joins TRBV30 and TRBJ2-6; D is undetermined. V was clipped by 5 bases and J by 0 bases, with 11 bases between them. The CDR3 totals 15 residues. Germline V gene data show CDR1 as GTSNPN and CDR2 as SVGIG (reference sequence). CDR3 amino acids: CAWAGFSSGANVLTF. For the CDR3, the DNA is TGTGCCTGGGCAGGATTTTCCTCTGGGGCCAACGTCCTGACTTTC.

V usage is TRBV30 and J usage is TRBJ2-3; 14 nucleotides agree with TRBD2. In germline, CDR1 is GTSNPN, CDR2 SVGIG (reference sequence). Losses at the gene ends were 6 bases for V and 0 bases for J; bases not matched to a gene: 14. The CDR3 has 19 amino acids. The CDR3 sequence: CACPGTSGGIICSTDTQYF. In DNA form, the CDR3 reads TGTGCCTGCCCTGGGACTAGCGGGGGAATAATTTGTAGCACAGATACGCAGTATTTT. The whole variable domain, filled in from reference TRBV30 and TRBJ2-3, reads SQTIHQWPATLVQPVGSPLSLECTVEGTSNPNLYWYRQAAGRGLQLLFYSVGIGQISSEVPQNLSASRPQDRQFILSSKKLLLSDSGFYLCACPGTSGGIICSTDTQYFGPGTRLTVL.

The genes are TRBV7-2 and TRBJ2-7; D is perhaps TRBD2 (6 bases). V lost 5 bases and J 4 bases, leaving 24 bases between the germline ends. The CDR3 length is 17 residues. In germline, CDR1 is SGHTA, CDR2 FQGNSA. This chain's CDR3 is CASSPLRGGPLRYEQYF. The CDR3 DNA follows: TGTGCCAGCAGCCCACTCCGAGGAGGGCCCTTGAGGTACGAGCAGTACTTC.

The chain couples TRBV11-3 to TRBJ2-1; D gene unclear. Germline CDR1 and CDR2: SGHNT and YENEEA. V was trimmed by 0 bases and J by 0 bases, leaving 3 bases between them. The CDR3 extends over 14 amino acids. This CDR3 reads CASSLDHSYNEQFF. CDR3 DNA sequence: TGTGCCAGCAGCTTAGATCACTCCTACAATGAGCAGTTCTTC. Combining the CDR3 with reference TRBV11-3 and TRBJ2-1 gives the whole variable domain EAGVVQSPRYKIIEKKQPVAFWCNPISGHNTLYWYLQNLGQGPELLIRYENEEAVDDSQLPKDRFSAERLKGVDSTLKIQPAELGDSAVYLCASSLDHSYNEQFFGPGTRLTVL.

This rearrangement joins TRBV6-4 to TRBJ1-2; maybe TRBD1 (5 bases). Germline CDR1 MRHNA, CDR2 SNTAGT. Trimming stripped 0 bases from V and 4 bases from J, with 30 bases between. This CDR3 region has 21 residues. CDR3 residues: CASSDSMVVTHGGTWPYGYTF. CDR3 nucleotides: TGTGCCAGCAGTGACTCGATGGTGGTAACCCATGGGGGGACCTGGCCCTATGGCTACACCTTC.

This chain links TRBV6-5 with TRBJ1-2, with TRBD1 matching 9 bases. Germline V CDR1 and CDR2: MNHEY, SVGAGI. Germline trimming cut 4 bases from V and 3 bases from J; bases unmatched to any gene: 3. The CDR3 is made up of 14 amino acids. The CDR3 is CASSSTGGDYGYTF. The CDR3 coding sequence is TGTGCCAGCAGTTCGACAGGGGGAGACTATGGCTACACCTTC.

The chain employs TRBV25-1 and TRBJ2-7; the D gene is possibly TRBD1 (6 bases). V lost 3 bases and J lost 0, with 15 bases in between. Per germline, CDR1 MGHDK and CDR2 SYGVNS. This CDR3 is 16 amino acids long. The CDR3 loop is CASSELGDTSSYEQYF. The CDR3 DNA reads as TGTGCCAGCAGTGAGTTGGGGGACACGAGCTCCTACGAGCAGTACTTC.